This record looks at one T cell receptor beta chain sequence and its context. The clone's antigen remains unknown. No much larger clone exists at a distance of one base, and base qualities are not known. This entry comes from a study of a mutant IDH1 vaccine in newly diagnosed glioma (dated by TCRdb to about 2021). The study in broad terms: Eight vaccinations were administered to patients in weeks 1, 3, 5, 7, 11, 15, 19 and 23, corresponding to visits V03 through V10. Six visits were used for peripheral blood collection: V03 (baseline), V05, V07, V10, V12 and V13. In the chemotherapy-containing groups, vaccination started alongside temozolomide cycles, whereas in patients who had radiotherapy alone it started 4-6 weeks after radiotherapy. The approximately 29 treated patients were approximately 60% male and roughly 40% female, with a mean age of around 40 years. For exploratory analyses, about 25 treated patients had longitudinal TCRB deep sequencing done wherever samples were available. Before enrollment, most patients had been given radiochemotherapy with temozolomide as standard therapy, while the rest had received either radiotherapy alone or temozolomide alone. General findings and caveats noted by the study authors: Immune responses induced by the vaccine were seen in 93.3% of patients across multiple MHC alleles. It was noted by the authors that analyses of patient blood samples could not be reproduced owing to sample limitations. Availability determined which PBMC samples were chosen for TCRB deep sequencing. No apparent relationship was observed between pseudoprogression and alterations in the top peripheral T cell clonotypes detected by TCRB sequencing.

The protocol used for the library was the immunoSEQ multiplex PCR assay. Following the manufacturer's protocol, the hsTCRB Kit was used to amplify rearranged TCR beta chain sequences. TCRB libraries were sequenced on an Illumina MiSeq. The paper's data handling went like this. The proprietary platform of the kit vendor was used for demultiplexing, trimming and gene mapping. This is the immuneACCESS table as TCRdb keeps it, with only in-frame sequences that have V and J called. A part of the clones is gone; compared with another copy, unresolved V genes explain less than half, and the rest is unexplained. The V and J calls and clone size are taken from that table; D and trimming were inferred from the DNA. The sample yields 50,000 to 85,000 clones; 84% were counted once. Jointly, the top ten make up about an eighth of the sample. V is cut by 5 bases and J by 2 bases, and the space between the germline ends is 7 bases. The CDR3 has 12 amino acids, counting the end cysteine and phenylalanine. The only DNA kept is the CDR3, 36 bases in frame from the first base. The germline V gene (reference sequence) provides CDR1 MNHNY and CDR2 SVGAGI.

The time point label of this sample denotes: week 23, last vaccination. Each vaccine dose was 300 ug of a 20-mer mutant IDH1 peptide in Montanide, given subcutaneously with topical imiquimod. All donors had newly diagnosed IDH1-mutant astrocytomas of WHO grade 3 or 4 that showed loss of nuclear ATRX. The samples were drawn from NOA16, a multicentre, single-arm, open-label phase I trial in Germany that tested a mutant IDH1 peptide vaccine in humans for the first time. The DNeasy Blood and Tissue Kit was used to extract genomic DNA from EDTA blood for TCRB sequencing. The TCR comes from a man between 18 and 35 years old with glioma. The source was PBMCs, collected from a glioma patient whose treatment included an IDH1 peptide vaccine. This chain is built from TRBV6-6 and TRBJ2-7; the D gene remains uncertain. The CDR3 reads as follows: CASSQIPYEQYF. The bases read TGTGCCAGCAGTCAGATTCCCTACGAGCAGTACTTC.